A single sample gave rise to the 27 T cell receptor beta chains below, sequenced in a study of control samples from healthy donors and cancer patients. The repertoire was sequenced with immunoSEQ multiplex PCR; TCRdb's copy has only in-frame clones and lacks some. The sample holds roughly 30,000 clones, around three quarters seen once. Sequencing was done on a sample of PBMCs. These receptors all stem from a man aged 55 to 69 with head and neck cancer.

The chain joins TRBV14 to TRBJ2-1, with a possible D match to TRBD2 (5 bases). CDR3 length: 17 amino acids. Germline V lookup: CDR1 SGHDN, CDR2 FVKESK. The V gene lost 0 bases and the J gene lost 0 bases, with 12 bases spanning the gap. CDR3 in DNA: TGTGCCAGCAGCCAAGACTTCGGGGAGAGCTCCTACAATGAGCAGTTCTTC. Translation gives CASSQDFGESSYNEQFF.

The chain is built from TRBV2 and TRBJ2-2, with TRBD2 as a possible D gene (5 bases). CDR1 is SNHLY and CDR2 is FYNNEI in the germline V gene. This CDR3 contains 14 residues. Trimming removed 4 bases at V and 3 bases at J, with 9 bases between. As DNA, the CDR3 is TGTGCCAGCAGTGGATGGCGGGACACCGGGGAGCTGTTTTTT. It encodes CASSGWRDTGELFF.

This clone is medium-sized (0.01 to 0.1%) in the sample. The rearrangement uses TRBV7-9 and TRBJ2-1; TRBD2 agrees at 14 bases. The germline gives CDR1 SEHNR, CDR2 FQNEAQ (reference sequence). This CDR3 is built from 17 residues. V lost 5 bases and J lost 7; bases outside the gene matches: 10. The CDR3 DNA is TGTGCCAGCAGCCAGGGACTAGCGGGAGTGGTTGGGAATGAGCAGTTCTTC. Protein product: CASSQGLAGVVGNEQFF.

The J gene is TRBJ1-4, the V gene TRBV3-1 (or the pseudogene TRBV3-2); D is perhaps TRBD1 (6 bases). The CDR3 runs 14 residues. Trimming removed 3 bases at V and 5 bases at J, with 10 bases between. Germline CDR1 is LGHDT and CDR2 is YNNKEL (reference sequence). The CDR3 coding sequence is TGTGCCAGCAGCCATCAGGGGCTGAATGAAAAACTGTTTTTT. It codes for CASSHQGLNEKLFF.

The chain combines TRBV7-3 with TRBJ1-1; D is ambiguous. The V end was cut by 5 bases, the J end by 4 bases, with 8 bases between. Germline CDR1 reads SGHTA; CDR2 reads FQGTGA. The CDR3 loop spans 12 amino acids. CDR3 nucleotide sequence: TGTGCCAGCAGCCCCTATACCACTGAAGCTTTCTTT. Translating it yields CASSPYTTEAFF.

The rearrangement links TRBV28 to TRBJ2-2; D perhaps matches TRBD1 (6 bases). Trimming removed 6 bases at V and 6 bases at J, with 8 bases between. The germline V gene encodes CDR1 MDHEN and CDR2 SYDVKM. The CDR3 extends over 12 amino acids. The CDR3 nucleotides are TGTGCCAGCAGACGGACAGCCGGGGAGCTGTTTTTT. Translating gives CASRRTAGELFF.

CDR3 amino acids: CASSLTGGNRGPEQYF. For the CDR3, the DNA is TGTGCCAGCAGCTTAACAGGGGGAAACAGGGGGCCCGAGCAGTACTTC. V is TRBV7-2 and J is TRBJ2-7, with 9 bases aligning to TRBD1. Germline V gene lookup returns CDR1 SGHTA and CDR2 FQGNSA. The J segment lost 6 bases and the V segment lost 2 bases, leaving 11 bases of the junction unmatched. The CDR3 covers 16 residues.

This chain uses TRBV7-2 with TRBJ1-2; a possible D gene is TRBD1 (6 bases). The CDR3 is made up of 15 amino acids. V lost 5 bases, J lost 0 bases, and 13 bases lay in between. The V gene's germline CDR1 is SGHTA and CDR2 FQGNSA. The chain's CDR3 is CASSPRAGANYGYTF. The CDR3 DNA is TGTGCCAGCAGCCCCCGCGCAGGGGCTAACTATGGCTACACCTTC.

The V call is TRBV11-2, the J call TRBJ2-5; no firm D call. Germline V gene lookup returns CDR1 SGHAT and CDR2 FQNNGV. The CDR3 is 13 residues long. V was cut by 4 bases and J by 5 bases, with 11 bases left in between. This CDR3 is CASSSERLETQYF. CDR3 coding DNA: TGTGCCAGCAGCTCAGAAAGGTTGGAGACCCAGTACTTC.

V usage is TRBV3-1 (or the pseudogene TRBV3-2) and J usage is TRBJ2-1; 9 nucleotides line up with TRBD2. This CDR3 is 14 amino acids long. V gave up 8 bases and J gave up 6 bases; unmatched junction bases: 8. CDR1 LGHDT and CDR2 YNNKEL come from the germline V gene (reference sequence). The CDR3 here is CASRDSGRGNEQFF. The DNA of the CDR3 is TGTGCCAGCCGCGATAGCGGGAGAGGCAATGAGCAGTTCTTC.

In DNA form, the CDR3 reads TGTGCCAGCAGCTCACCCCCGGGACAGGAAAACACCGGGGAGCTGTTTTTT. Protein sequence: CASSSPPGQENTGELFF. The chain has TRBV5-4 and TRBJ2-2; 8 bases map to TRBD1. V shed 3 bases and J 2 bases; nucleotides not matched to a gene: 9. Germline loops: CDR1 SGHNT, CDR2 YYREEE (reference sequence). CDR3 length: 17 amino acids.

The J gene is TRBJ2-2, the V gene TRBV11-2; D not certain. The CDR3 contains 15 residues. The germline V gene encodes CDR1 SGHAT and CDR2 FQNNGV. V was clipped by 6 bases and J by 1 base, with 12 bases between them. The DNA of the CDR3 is TGTGCCAGCAGACCCTCTAACTTGAACACCGGGGAGCTGTTTTTT. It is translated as CASRPSNLNTGELFF.

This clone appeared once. CDR3 sequence (DNA): TGCGCCAGCAGCCGGGGACTAGCGGAGGAAAACCCCCATGAAGATACGCAGTATTTT. This codes for CASSRGLAEENPHEDTQYF. This rearrangement joins TRBV4-3 to TRBJ2-3; 11 bases align to TRBD2. The CDR3 is 19 residues long. Germline-derived CDR1 and CDR2 are LGHNA and YSLEER. V trimming: 4 bases; J trimming: 5 bases; junction bases outside the gene matches: 17.

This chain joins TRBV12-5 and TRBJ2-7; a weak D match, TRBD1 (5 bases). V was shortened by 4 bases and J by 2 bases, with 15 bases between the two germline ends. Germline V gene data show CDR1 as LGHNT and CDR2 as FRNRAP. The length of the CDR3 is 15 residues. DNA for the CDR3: TGTGCTAGTGGTTCGCCTGTAGGGGCTACCTACGAGCAGTACTTC. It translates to CASGSPVGATYEQYF.

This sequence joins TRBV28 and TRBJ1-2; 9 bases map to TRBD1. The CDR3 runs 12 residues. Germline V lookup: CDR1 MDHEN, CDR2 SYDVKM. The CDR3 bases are TGTGTGACAGGGGGTTCCGCCTATGGCTACACCTTC. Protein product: CVTGGSAYGYTF.

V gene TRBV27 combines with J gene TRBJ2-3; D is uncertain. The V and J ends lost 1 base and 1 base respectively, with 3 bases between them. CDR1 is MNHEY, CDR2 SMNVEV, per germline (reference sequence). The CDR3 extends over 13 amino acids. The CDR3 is CASSLLGTDTQYF. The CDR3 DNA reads TGTGCCAGCAGTTTATTGGGCACAGATACGCAGTATTTT.

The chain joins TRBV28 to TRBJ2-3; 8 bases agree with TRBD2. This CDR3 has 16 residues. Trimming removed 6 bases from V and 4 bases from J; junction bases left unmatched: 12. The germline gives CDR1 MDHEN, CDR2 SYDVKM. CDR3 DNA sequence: TGTGCCAGCAGGGAACTAGAGCGGGAGATCCCAGATACGCAGTATTTT. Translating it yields CASRELEREIPDTQYF. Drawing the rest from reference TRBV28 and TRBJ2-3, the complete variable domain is DVKVTQSSRYLVKRTGEKVFLECVQDMDHENMFWYRQDPGLGLRLIYFSYDVKMKEKGDIPEGYSVSREKKERFSLILESASTNQTSMYLCASRELEREIPDTQYFGPGTRLTVL.

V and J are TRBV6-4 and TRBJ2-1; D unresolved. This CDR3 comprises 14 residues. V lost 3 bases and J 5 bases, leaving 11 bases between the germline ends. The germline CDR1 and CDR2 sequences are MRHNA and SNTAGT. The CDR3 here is CASSEPSDNNEQFF. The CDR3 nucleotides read TGTGCCAGCAGTGAGCCCTCGGATAACAATGAGCAGTTCTTC.

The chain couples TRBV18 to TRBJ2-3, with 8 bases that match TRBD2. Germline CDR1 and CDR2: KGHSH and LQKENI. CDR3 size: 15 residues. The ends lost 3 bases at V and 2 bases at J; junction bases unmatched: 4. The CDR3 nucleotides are TGTGCCAGCTCACCTATTAGCGGGAACACAGATACGCAGTATTTT. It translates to CASSPISGNTDTQYF.

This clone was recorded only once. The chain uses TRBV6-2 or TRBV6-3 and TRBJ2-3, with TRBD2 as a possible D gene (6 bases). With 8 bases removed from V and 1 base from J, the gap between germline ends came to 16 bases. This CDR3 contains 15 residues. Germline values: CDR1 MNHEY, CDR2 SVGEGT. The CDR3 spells CASGLWGERTDTQYF. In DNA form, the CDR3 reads TGTGCCAGCGGCCTCTGGGGGGAACGCACAGATACGCAGTATTTT.

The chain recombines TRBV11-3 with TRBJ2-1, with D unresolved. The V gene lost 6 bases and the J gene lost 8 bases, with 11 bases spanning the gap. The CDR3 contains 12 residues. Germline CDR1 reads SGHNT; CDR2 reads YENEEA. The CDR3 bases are TGTGCCAGCAGTCATAATACGGATGAGCAGTTCTTC. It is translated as CASSHNTDEQFF.

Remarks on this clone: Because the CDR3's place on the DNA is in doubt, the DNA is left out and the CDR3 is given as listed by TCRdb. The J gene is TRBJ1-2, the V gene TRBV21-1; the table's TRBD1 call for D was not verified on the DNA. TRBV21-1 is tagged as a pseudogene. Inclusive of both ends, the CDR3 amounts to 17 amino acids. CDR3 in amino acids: CASRKRRVGGGNYGYTF.

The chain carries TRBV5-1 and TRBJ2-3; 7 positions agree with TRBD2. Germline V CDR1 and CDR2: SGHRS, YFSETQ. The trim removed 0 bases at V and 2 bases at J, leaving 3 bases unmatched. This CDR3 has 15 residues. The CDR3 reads CASSLVGGNTDTQYF. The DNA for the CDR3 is TGCGCCAGCAGCTTGGTGGGGGGGAACACAGATACGCAGTATTTT.

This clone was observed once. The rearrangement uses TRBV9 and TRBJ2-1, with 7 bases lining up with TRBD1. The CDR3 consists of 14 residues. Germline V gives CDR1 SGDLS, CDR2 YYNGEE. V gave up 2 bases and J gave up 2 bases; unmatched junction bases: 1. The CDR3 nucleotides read TGTGCCAGCAGCGTGCAGGGGGCCTACAATGAGCAGTTCTTC. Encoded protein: CASSVQGAYNEQFF.

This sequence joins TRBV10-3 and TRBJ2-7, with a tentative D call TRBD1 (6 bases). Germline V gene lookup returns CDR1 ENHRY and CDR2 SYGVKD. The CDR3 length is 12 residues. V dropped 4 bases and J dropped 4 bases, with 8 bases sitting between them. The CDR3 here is CAISVQGYEQYF. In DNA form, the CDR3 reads TGTGCCATCAGTGTTCAGGGGTACGAGCAGTACTTC.

The CDR3 sequence: CASSASGQIYEQYF. CDR3 in DNA: TGTGCCAGCAGCGCTTCGGGACAGATCTACGAGCAGTACTTC. The V gene is TRBV7-6, the J gene TRBJ2-7, with TRBD1 identical over 7 bases. Germline-derived CDR1 and CDR2 are SGHVS and FNYEAQ. The V segment lost 5 bases and the J segment 3 bases; nucleotides outside the gene matches: 7. This CDR3 region has 14 residues.

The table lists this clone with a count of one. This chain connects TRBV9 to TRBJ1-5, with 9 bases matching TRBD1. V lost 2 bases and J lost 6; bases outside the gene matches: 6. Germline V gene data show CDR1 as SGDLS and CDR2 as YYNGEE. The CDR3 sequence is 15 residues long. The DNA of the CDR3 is TGTGCCAGCAGCGTCGGAGGACAGGGGAGTCAGCCCCAGCATTTT. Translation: CASSVGGQGSQPQHF. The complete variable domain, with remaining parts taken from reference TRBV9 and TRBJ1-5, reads DSGVTQTPKHLITATGQRVTLRCSPRSGDLSVYWYQQSLDQGLQFLIQYYNGEERAKGNILERFSAQQFPDLHSELNLSSLELGDSALYFCASSVGGQGSQPQHFGDGTRLSIL.